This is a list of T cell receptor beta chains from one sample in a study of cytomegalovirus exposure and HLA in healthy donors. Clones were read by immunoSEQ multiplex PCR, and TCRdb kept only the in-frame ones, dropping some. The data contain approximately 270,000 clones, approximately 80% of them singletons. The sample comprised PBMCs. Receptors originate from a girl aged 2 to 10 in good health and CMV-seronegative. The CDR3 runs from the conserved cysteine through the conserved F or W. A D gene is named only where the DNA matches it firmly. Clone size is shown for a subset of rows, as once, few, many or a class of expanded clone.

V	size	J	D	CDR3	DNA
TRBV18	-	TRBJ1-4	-	CASSPNSRTTNEKLFF	TGTGCCAGCTCACCAAACAGCCGAACAACTAATGAAAAACTGTTTTTT
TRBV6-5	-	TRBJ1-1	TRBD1	CASSYTPGGEAFF	TGTGCCAGCAGTTACACGCCAGGGGGGGAAGCTTTCTTT
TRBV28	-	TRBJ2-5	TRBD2	CASRIGTSGRKETQYF	TGTGCCAGCAGGATCGGGACTAGCGGGAGGAAAGAGACCCAGTACTTC
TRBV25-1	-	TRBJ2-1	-	CASYGGWAYNEQFF	TGTGCCAGCTACGGCGGGTGGGCATACAATGAGCAGTTCTTC
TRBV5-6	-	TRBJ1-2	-	CASSLVERNYGYTF	TGTGCCAGCAGCTTGGTCGAGCGCAACTATGGCTACACCTTC
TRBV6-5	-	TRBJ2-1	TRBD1	CASSYWGDRGRNEQFF	TGTGCCAGCAGTTACTGGGGGGACAGGGGGCGAAATGAGCAGTTCTTC
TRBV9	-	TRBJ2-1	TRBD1	CASSAHPGPTGTDNEQFF	TGTGCCAGCAGCGCACACCCCGGCCCCACCGGGACAGACAATGAGCAGTTCTTC
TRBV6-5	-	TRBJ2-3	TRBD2	CASIGLAATDTQYF	TGTGCCAGTATCGGACTAGCGGCAACAGATACGCAGTATTTT
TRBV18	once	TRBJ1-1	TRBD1	CASSPRGQANTEAFF	TGTGCCAGCTCGCCGAGGGGACAGGCGAACACTGAAGCTTTCTTT
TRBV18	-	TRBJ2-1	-	CASSRRRVSYNEQFF	TGTGCCAGCTCTCGTCGCCGAGTCTCCTACAATGAGCAGTTCTTC
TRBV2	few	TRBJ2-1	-	CAPAGEDNEQFF	TGTGCCCCCGCTGGAGAGGACAATGAGCAGTTCTTC
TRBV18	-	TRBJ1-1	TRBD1	CASSPTGGEAFF	TGTGCCAGCTCACCGACAGGGGGCGAGGCTTTCTTT
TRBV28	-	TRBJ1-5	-	CASSLSVPGAQPQHF	TGTGCCAGCAGTTTAAGCGTCCCAGGGGCTCAGCCCCAGCATTTT
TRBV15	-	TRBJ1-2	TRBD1	CATSRHRDRFGGYTF	TGTGCCACCAGCAGACACCGGGACAGGTTTGGCGGCTACACCTTC
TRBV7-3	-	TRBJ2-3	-	CASSSPNAGNTQYF	TGTGCCAGCAGCTCCCCGAATGCGGGAAATACGCAGTATTTT
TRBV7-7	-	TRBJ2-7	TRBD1	CASSLGQGDEQYF	TGTGCCAGCAGCCTGGGACAGGGGGACGAGCAGTACTTC
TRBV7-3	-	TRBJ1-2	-	CASSLNPPQGSSGYTF	TGTGCCAGCAGCTTAAACCCCCCACAGGGAAGTTCTGGCTACACCTTC
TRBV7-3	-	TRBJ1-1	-	CASRALNRENTEAFF	TGTGCCAGCAGAGCCCTAAACCGGGAGAACACTGAAGCTTTCTTT
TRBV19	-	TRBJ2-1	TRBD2	CASSPSGTSGAEQFF	TGTGCCAGTAGTCCATCCGGGACTAGCGGGGCCGAGCAGTTCTTC
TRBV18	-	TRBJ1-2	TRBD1	CASSPQGAGGYTF	TGTGCCAGCTCACCACAGGGGGCAGGGGGCTACACCTTC
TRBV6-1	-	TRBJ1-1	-	CASSPHRQRPRAFF	TGTGCCAGCAGTCCCCATCGACAGCGCCCAAGAGCTTTCTTT
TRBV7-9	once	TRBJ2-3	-	CSSSELGVTTDTQYF	TGTTCCAGCAGCGAACTCGGGGTCACTACAGATACGCAGTATTTT
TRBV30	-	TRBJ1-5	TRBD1	CACGTGYQPQHF	TGTGCCTGTGGGACAGGGTATCAGCCCCAGCATTTT
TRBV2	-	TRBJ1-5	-	CASSNLGGYQPQHF	TGTGCCAGCAGTAATCTCGGGGGATATCAGCCCCAGCATTTT
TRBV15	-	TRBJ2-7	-	CATSAERFGRADEQYF	TGTGCCACCAGTGCCGAGCGTTTTGGGCGAGCGGACGAGCAGTACTTC
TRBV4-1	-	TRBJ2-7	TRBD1	CASSLLTGYTYEQYF	TGCGCCAGCAGCCTGCTGACAGGGTATACTTACGAGCAGTACTTC
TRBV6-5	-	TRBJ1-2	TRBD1	CASRGGRTGKNGYTF	TGTGCCAGCAGGGGGGGCAGGACAGGCAAGAATGGCTACACCTTC
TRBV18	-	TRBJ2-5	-	CASSPPGVQETQYF	TGTGCCAGCTCTCCGCCGGGAGTACAAGAGACCCAGTACTTC
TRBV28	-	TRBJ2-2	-	CASSLGSGYTGELFF	TGTGCCAGCAGTTTGGGTAGCGGTTACACCGGGGAGCTGTTTTTT
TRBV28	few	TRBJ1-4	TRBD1	CASSFLRTGSFQEKLFF	TGTGCCAGCAGTTTTCTGCGGACAGGGTCATTTCAGGAAAAACTGTTTTTT
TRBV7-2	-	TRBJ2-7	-	CASSWAWGLLGQYF	TGTGCCAGCAGCTGGGCATGGGGCCTATTGGGGCAGTACTTC
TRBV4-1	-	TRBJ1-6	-	CASSQDLGLYNSPLHF	TGCGCCAGCAGCCAAGATCTTGGACTTTATAATTCACCCCTCCACTTT
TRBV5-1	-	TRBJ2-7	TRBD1	CASSPDRGFLYEQYF	TGCGCCAGCAGCCCCGACAGGGGATTCCTCTACGAGCAGTACTTC
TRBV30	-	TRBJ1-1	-	CAWGHGEAFF	TGTGCCTGGGGGCATGGTGAAGCTTTCTTT
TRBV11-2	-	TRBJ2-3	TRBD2	CASSLAGRSLTDTQYF	TGTGCCAGCAGCTTGGCCGGGAGGAGTCTCACAGATACGCAGTATTTT
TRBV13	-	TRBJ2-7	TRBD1	CASSSRGGGHEQYF	TGTGCCAGCTCCAGCCGAGGGGGCGGCCACGAGCAGTACTTC
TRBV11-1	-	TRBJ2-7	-	CASSLALTTYEQYF	TGTGCCAGCAGCTTAGCGCTCACAACCTACGAGCAGTACTTC
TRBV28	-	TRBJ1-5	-	CAEGTRYSNQPQHF	TGTGCCGAGGGGACACGATATAGCAATCAGCCCCAGCATTTT
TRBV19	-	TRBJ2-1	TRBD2	CASSKTSGGWNEQFF	TGTGCCAGTAGTAAAACTAGCGGGGGTTGGAATGAGCAGTTCTTC
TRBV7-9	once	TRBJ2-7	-	CASSPYGTDYSYEQYF	TGTGCCAGCAGCCCATACGGGACGGACTACTCTTACGAGCAGTACTTC
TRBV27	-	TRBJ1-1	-	CASSFGNVNTEAFF	TGTGCCAGCAGTTTCGGGAATGTAAACACTGAAGCTTTCTTT
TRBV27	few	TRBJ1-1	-	CASSLFRGGTEAFF	TGTGCCAGCAGCCTATTCCGCGGCGGAACTGAAGCTTTCTTT
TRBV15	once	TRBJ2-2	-	CATSRDLLGANTGELFF	TGTGCCACCAGCAGAGATCTGTTAGGGGCGAACACCGGGGAGCTGTTTTTT
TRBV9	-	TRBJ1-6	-	CASSRGRGTHSPLHF	TGTGCCAGCAGCCGGGGGAGGGGTACACATTCACCCCTCCACTTT
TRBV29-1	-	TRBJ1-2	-	CSAGGILNYGYTF	TGCAGCGCCGGGGGTATACTTAACTATGGCTACACCTTC
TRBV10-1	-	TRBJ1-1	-	CASTPGEAFF	TGCGCCAGCACTCCAGGGGAAGCTTTCTTT
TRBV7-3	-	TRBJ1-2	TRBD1	CASSLFPGTEANYGYTF	TGTGCCAGCAGCTTATTTCCAGGGACAGAGGCTAACTATGGCTACACCTTC